A selection of T cell receptor beta chains follows, all from one sample in a study of T cell responses to AZD1222 COVID-19 vaccine. Assay used: immunoSEQ multiplex PCR; TCRdb lists only in-frame clones, some missing. This repertoire shows 150,000 to 200,000 clones, around 88% found once; its top ten account for over 6%. The sample in question was peripheral blood, obtained on day 0 of AZD1222 vaccination. The receptors were gathered from an adult in good health. Each CDR3 is given with its conserved first and last residue. The D gene is left open where the match is weak. Size is omitted from some rows. Given values are once, few, many or a class for expanded clones.

NA TRBJ1-2 TRBV15 NA TGTGCCACCAGCAGAGATCAGGGCCGCTATGGCTACACCTTC CATSRDQGRYGYTF
NA TRBJ2-7 TRBV12-3/TRBV12-4 NA TGTGCCAGCAGCCCAACTAGAATATACGAGCAGTACTTC CASSPTRIYEQYF
NA TRBJ2-7 TRBV6-6 NA TGTGCCAGCAGCATGACAGTTAAACACTCCTACGAGCAGTACTTC CASSMTVKHSYEQYF
NA TRBJ1-2 TRBV24-1 NA TGTGCCACCAGTGATCCGCCCGGCCAGGGACTTGGCTACACCTTC CATSDPPGQGLGYTF
NA TRBJ1-4 TRBV2 NA TGTGCCAGCAGTCTCGACCGTCCCGGGGCCGCTGAAAAACTGTTTTTT CASSLDRPGAAEKLFF
NA TRBJ1-2 TRBV5-4 NA TGTGCCAGCAGCTTGGGGACAGACTATGGCTACACCTTC CASSLGTDYGYTF
NA TRBJ1-5 TRBV6-1 NA TGTGCCAGCAGTGAAGGGAAAGGGGGTTGGGCAGTCAATCAGCCCCAGCATTTT CASSEGKGGWAVNQPQHF
NA TRBJ2-6 TRBV11-2 NA TGTGCCAGCAGCTTATATAGCTCTGGGGCCAACGTCCTGACTTTC CASSLYSSGANVLTF
NA TRBJ1-4 TRBV6-5 NA TGTGCCAGCAGTTATACCAGGCCTGGGGCTAATGAAAAACTGTTTTTT CASSYTRPGANEKLFF
NA TRBJ2-5 TRBV6-6 NA TGTGCCAGCAGTTATGGGCCTAAGGTGGAGACCCAGTACTTC CASSYGPKVETQYF
medium-sized TRBJ1-6 TRBV4-3 TRBD1 TGCGCCAGCAGCCAAGAAACCGGGACAGGGAGTTCACCCCTCCACTTT CASSQETGTGSSPLHF
NA TRBJ1-2 TRBV10-3 NA TGTGCCATCAGTGAGTCTGTCAGGGGTGCTAACTATGGCTACACCTTC CAISESVRGANYGYTF
NA TRBJ2-3 TRBV28 TRBD2 TGTGCCAGCAGTCCGGGGACTAGCGGGGGCTCAGGGGTTACGCAGTATTTT CASSPGTSGGSGVTQYF
NA TRBJ1-2 TRBV6-4 TRBD1 TGTGCCAGCAGTGACTCCGGGACAGGGTTTGGCTACACCTTC CASSDSGTGFGYTF
once TRBJ2-3 TRBV27 NA TGTGCCAGCAGTTTATCGATCCTAGCCGGAAGGGATACGCAGTATTTT CASSLSILAGRDTQYF
NA TRBJ2-1 TRBV24-1 NA TGTGCCACCAGTATCGACGGAGGTGGAGAGCAGTTCTTC CATSIDGGGEQFF
few TRBJ1-6 TRBV6-2/TRBV6-3 TRBD1 TGTGCCAGCAGTACGACAGGGTCGGAAGGAAATTCACCCCTCCACTTT CASSTTGSEGNSPLHF
NA TRBJ1-2 TRBV19 TRBD1 TGTGCCAGTAGCGACGAAAGGGGGCTTGACTATGGCTACACCTTC CASSDERGLDYGYTF
NA TRBJ2-7 TRBV6-5 NA TGTGCCAGCAGCCACCCCCCAACAGAGCAGTACTTC CASSHPPTEQYF
NA TRBJ2-3 TRBV9 NA TGTGCCAGCAGCGTAGACCAAACGGACCCCGCCCAATATTTT CASSVDQTDPAQYF
few TRBJ2-3 TRBV19 TRBD1 TGTGCCAGTAACCCACATGACAGGGCTGATACGCAGTATTTT CASNPHDRADTQYF
NA TRBJ1-2 TRBV6-2/TRBV6-3 TRBD1 TGTGCCAGCAGTCCACAGGGGCAAGGCTATGGCTACACCTTC CASSPQGQGYGYTF
NA TRBJ1-6 TRBV19 NA TGTGCCAGTAGGCCCGGGCAGGACTATAATTCACCCCTCCACTTT CASRPGQDYNSPLHF
NA TRBJ1-2 TRBV7-2 NA TGTGCCAGCAGCTTAGTTGCAGGGGAATATAGGTACGGCTACACCTTC CASSLVAGEYRYGYTF
NA TRBJ2-1 TRBV7-3 NA TGTGCCAGCAGCTTAAGCGCCCTCTCCTACAATGAGCAGTTCTTC CASSLSALSYNEQFF
NA TRBJ1-1 TRBV7-3 NA TGTGCCAGCAGCGAGGCAGGGCGATACACTGAAGCTTTCTTT CASSEAGRYTEAFF
few TRBJ1-2 TRBV19 NA TGTGCCAGCGAGGGCCAGGGAGGGGATAACTATGGCTACACCTTC CASEGQGGDNYGYTF
NA TRBJ1-3 TRBV7-9 NA TGTGCCAGCAGCTTAGACACAAGCTCTGGAAACACCATATATTTT CASSLDTSSGNTIYF
NA TRBJ2-7 TRBV25-1 NA TGTGCCAGCAGTGCAGGGGGGGTTGGGCAGTACTTC CASSAGGVGQYF
NA TRBJ1-2 TRBV7-9 NA TGTGCCAGCAGCTTCAGGGATAGGGCCCTGATGGACTATGGCTACACCTTC CASSFRDRALMDYGYTF
NA TRBJ1-5 TRBV4-1 TRBD1 TGCGCCAGCAGCCTCGAACCATACGGGACAGGGAATCAGCCCCAGCATTTT CASSLEPYGTGNQPQHF
NA TRBJ1-3 TRBV7-2 NA TGTGCCAGCAGCTTAGGGGTGCCTTCTGGAAACACCATATATTTT CASSLGVPSGNTIYF
NA TRBJ2-5 TRBV23-1 TRBD1 TGCGCCAGCAGTCAAGGCGGACAGGGACAAGAGACCCAGTACTTC CASSQGGQGQETQYF
NA TRBJ2-2 TRBV9 NA TGTGCCAGCAGCGTAAGGTCTGGGGCAGACAGGAACACCGGGGAGCTGTTTTTT CASSVRSGADRNTGELFF
NA TRBJ2-7 TRBV19 NA TGTGCCAGTAGCCCGCGGGGGGGACAGGGTGCGTACGAGCAGTACTTC CASSPRGGQGAYEQYF
NA TRBJ2-7 TRBV6-5 TRBD1 TGTGCCAGCAGGACAGGGGTAGGCGAGCAGTACTTC CASRTGVGEQYF
NA TRBJ2-5 TRBV5-1 NA TGCGCCAGCAGCTCCCTAGGACAGTCGTGGGAGACCCAGTACTTC CASSSLGQSWETQYF
NA TRBJ1-2 TRBV2 NA TGTGCCAGCAGCTACACAGGGAATGGCTACACCTTC CASSYTGNGYTF
NA TRBJ2-7 TRBV21-1 NA TGTGCCAGCAGCCCGGGTGGGCAGTACTTC CASSPGGQYF
once TRBJ2-3 TRBV10-3 NA TGTGCCATCAGTGAGGCAGGAGCTGATACGCAGTATTTT CAISEAGADTQYF
NA TRBJ2-2 TRBV9 TRBD2 TGTGCCAGCAGCGTAGCTACGGGGGGACCCAACACCGGGGAGCTGTTTTTT CASSVATGGPNTGELFF
NA TRBJ2-5 TRBV6-1 TRBD2 TGTGCCAGCAGTGAGTTTCTAGCGGGGGTAGAGACCCAGTACTTC CASSEFLAGVETQYF
NA TRBJ1-1 TRBV6-5 NA TGTGCCGTCAGCAGGGGCAGGAACACTGAAGCTTTCTTT CAVSRGRNTEAFF
NA TRBJ2-7 TRBV12-3/TRBV12-4 TRBD1 TGTGCCAGCAGGGCCGGACAGGCCCACGAGCAGTACTTC CASRAGQAHEQYF
NA TRBJ2-1 TRBV7-2 TRBD2 TGTGCCAGCAGCTTCGGACTAGCGGGGAGCTCCTACAATGAGCAGTTCTTC CASSFGLAGSSYNEQFF
once TRBJ1-1 TRBV7-9 NA TGTGCCAGCAGCGCCCGGCGGGGGATGGAAGCTTTCTTT CASSARRGMEAFF
NA TRBJ1-1 TRBV6-5 NA TGTGCCAGCCTCAAGAGGGGACGAGACACTGAAGCTTTCTTT CASLKRGRDTEAFF
few TRBJ2-3 TRBV6-4 TRBD2 TGTGCCAGCAGCCCGACTAGCGGGGGGAGCACAGATACGCAGTATTTT CASSPTSGGSTDTQYF
NA TRBJ2-7 TRBV5-4 TRBD1 TGTGCCAGCAGCTTGAGACAGGGTACCTACGAGCAGTACTTC CASSLRQGTYEQYF
NA TRBJ2-2 TRBV21-1 NA TGTGCCAGCAGCAAAGCGGGGGCTAACACCGGGGAGCTGTTTTTT CASSKAGANTGELFF
few TRBJ2-1 TRBV6-2/TRBV6-3 TRBD1 TGTGCCAGCAGCCAGACAGGGGACACCTACAATGAGCAGTTCTTC CASSQTGDTYNEQFF
NA TRBJ2-7 TRBV2 TRBD2 TGTGCCAGCAGTGCTAGCGGGGGGTCCTACGAGCAGTACTTC CASSASGGSYEQYF
NA TRBJ2-4 TRBV18 NA TGTGCCAGCTCAGAGAAACACATTCAGTACTTC CASSEKHIQYF
NA TRBJ2-5 TRBV5-1 NA TGCGCCAGCAGCTTGCCCCAAGAGACCCAGTACTTC CASSLPQETQYF